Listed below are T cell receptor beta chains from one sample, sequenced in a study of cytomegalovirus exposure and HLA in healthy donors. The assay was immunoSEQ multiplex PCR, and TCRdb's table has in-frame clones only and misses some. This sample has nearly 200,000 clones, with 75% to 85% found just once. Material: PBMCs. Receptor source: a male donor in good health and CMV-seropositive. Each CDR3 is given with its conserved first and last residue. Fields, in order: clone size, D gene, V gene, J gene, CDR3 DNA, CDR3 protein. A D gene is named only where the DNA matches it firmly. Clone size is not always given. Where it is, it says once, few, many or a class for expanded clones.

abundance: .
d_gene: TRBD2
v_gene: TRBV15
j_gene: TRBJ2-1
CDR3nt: TGTGCCACCAGCAGTGGCCCCGGGACCCTAGCGGTTAATGAGCAGTTCTTC
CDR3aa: CATSSGPGTLAVNEQFF

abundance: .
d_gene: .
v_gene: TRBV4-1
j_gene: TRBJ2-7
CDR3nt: TGCGCCAGCAGCCCCGGACTGGGGGAGCAGTACTTC
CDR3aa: CASSPGLGEQYF

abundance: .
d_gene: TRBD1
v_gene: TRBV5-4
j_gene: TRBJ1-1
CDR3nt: TGTGCCAGCAGCGCTACCTACAGGGGAGGAACTGAAGCTTTCTTT
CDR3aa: CASSATYRGGTEAFF

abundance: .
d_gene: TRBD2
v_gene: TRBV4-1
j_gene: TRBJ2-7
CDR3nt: TGCGCCAGCAGCCAAGGTCTAGCGGTTACCTACGAGCAGTACTTC
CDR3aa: CASSQGLAVTYEQYF

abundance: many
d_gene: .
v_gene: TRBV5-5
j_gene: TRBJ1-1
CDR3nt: TGTGCCAGCAGTTCCCTAACAGGGAGGGGGACTGAAGCTTTCTTT
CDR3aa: CASSSLTGRGTEAFF

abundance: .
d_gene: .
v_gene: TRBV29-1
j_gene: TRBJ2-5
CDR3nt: TGCAGCGTTAAGGAGGGGATGGGTGGAGAGACCCAGTACTTC
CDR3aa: CSVKEGMGGETQYF

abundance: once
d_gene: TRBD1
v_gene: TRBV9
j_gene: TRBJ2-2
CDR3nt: TGTGCCAGCAGCTCGCAGGGGGCCAACACCGGGGAGCTGTTTTTT
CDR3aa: CASSSQGANTGELFF

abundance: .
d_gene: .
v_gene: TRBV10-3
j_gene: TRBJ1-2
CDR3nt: TGTGCCATCAGTGAAGTTTCAGGTCCCGCCTATGGCTACACCTTC
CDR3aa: CAISEVSGPAYGYTF

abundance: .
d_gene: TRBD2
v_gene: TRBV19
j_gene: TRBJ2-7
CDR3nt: TGTGCCAGTAGTATAGCATACTGGGCAGCGGGAGCCAACGAGCAGTACTTC
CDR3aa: CASSIAYWAAGANEQYF

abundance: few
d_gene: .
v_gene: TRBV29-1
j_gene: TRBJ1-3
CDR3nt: TGCAGCGTTGAAAATCCGGGACAAGGAGTGAGCTCTGGAAACACCATATATTTT
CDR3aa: CSVENPGQGVSSGNTIYF

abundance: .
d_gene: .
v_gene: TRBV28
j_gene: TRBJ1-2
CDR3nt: TGTGCCAGCATGACCGGCCGGGGAGCTAACTATGGCTACACCTTC
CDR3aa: CASMTGRGANYGYTF

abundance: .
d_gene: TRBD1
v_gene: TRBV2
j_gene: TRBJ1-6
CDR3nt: TGTGCCAGTGTATTTAGGACAGGGGATTCACCCCTCCACTTT
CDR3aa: CASVFRTGDSPLHF

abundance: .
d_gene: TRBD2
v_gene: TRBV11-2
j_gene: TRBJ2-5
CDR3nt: TGTGCCAGCAGCCCCCTCTGGGGCGGGAGGGCCTTTGAGACCCAGTACTTC
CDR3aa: CASSPLWGGRAFETQYF

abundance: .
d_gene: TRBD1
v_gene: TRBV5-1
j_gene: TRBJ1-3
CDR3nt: TGCGCCAGCAGCGACCGAGGGGGCCTCGGAGGAAACACCATATATTTT
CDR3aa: CASSDRGGLGGNTIYF

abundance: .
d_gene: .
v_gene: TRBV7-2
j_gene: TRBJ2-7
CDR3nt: TGTGCCAGCAGCTTTATAGACGAGCAGTACTTC
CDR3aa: CASSFIDEQYF

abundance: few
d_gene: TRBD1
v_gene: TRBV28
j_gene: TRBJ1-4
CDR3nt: TGTGCCAGCAGCTCTCCGGGACAGCCAAATGAAAAACTGTTTTTT
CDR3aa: CASSSPGQPNEKLFF

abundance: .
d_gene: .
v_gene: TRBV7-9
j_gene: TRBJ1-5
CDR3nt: TGTGCCAGCAGCCGGGGGTATCGGAATCAGCCCCAGCATTTT
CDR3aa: CASSRGYRNQPQHF

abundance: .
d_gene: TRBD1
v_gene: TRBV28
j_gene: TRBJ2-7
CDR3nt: TGTGCCAGCAGCCGAATCAGGACAGGGTCCTACGAGCAGTACTTC
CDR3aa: CASSRIRTGSYEQYF

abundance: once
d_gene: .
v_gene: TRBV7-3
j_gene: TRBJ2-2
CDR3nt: TGTGCCAGCAGCTTAGCCGGGAGGAACACCGGGGAGCTGTTTTTT
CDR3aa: CASSLAGRNTGELFF

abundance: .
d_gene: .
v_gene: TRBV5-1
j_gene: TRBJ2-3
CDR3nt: TGCGCCAGCAGCTTAGGACAGGCGGAGGGAGATACGCAGTATTTT
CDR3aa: CASSLGQAEGDTQYF

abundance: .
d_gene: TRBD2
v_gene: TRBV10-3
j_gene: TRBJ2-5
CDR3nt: TGTGCCATCAGTGAGTCTTCGAGCGGGGGTTGGGAGACCCAGTACTTC
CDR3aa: CAISESSSGGWETQYF

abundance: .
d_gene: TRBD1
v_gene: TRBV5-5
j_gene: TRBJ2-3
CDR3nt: TGTGCCAGCAGCTTGGAGGGGGCCACAGATACGCAGTATTTT
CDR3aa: CASSLEGATDTQYF

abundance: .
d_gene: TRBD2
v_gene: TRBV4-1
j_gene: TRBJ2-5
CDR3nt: TGCGCCAGCAGCCCGGGACTAGCGGGGATACAAGAGACCCAGTACTTC
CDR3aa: CASSPGLAGIQETQYF

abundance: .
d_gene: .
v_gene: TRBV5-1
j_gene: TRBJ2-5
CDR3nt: TGCGCCAGCGGGGACGGGACGGAGGGGGCCGGGGAGCAGTACTTC
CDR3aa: CASGDGTEGAGEQYF

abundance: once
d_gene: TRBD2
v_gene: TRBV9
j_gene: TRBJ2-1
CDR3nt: TGTGCCAGCAGCCGAGGGACTAGCGGGATTATCAATGAGCAGTTCTTC
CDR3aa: CASSRGTSGIINEQFF

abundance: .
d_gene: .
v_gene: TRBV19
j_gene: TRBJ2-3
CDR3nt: TGTGCCAGTAGTAAACGAGCAGATACGCAGTATTTT
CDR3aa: CASSKRADTQYF

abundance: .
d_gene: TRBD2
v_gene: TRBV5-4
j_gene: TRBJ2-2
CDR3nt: TGTGCCAGCAGCTTAAGGCTAGCGGAGAACACCGGGGAGCTGTTTTTT
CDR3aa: CASSLRLAENTGELFF

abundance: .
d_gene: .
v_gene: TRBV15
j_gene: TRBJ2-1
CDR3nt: TGTGCCACCAGCAGAGAGAATCGGGTCAATGAGCAGTTCTTC
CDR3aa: CATSRENRVNEQFF

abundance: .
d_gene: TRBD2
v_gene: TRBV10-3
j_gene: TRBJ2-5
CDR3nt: TGTGCCATCAGTGAAAACTTAGCGGGGGGCGGGGAGACCCAGTACTTC
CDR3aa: CAISENLAGGGETQYF

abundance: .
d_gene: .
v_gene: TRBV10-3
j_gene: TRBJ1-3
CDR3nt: TGTGCCATCAGCTCTGGGGCAGTAAACACCATATATTTT
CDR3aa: CAISSGAVNTIYF

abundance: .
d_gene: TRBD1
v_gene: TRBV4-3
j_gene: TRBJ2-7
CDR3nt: TGCGCCAGCAGCGGGGACAGGGGCACCTACGAGCAGTACTTC
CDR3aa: CASSGDRGTYEQYF

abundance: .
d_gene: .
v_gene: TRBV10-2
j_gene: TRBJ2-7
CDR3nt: TGCGCCAGCAGTGAGTCCTCCAGATCCTACGAGCAGTACTTC
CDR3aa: CASSESSRSYEQYF

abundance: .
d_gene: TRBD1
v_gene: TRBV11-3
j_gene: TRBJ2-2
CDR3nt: TGTGCCAGCAGCCCTCGGGACAGGGTAGCCGGGGAGCTGTTTTTT
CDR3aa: CASSPRDRVAGELFF

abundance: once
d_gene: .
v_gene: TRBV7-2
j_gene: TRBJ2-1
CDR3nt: TGTGCCAGCAGCTTAGGCCTAGCATACAATGAGCAGTTCTTC
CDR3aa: CASSLGLAYNEQFF

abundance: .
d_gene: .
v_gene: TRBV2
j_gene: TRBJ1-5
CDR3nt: TGTGCCAGCCGTCGGGGATTGAGCAATCAGCCCCAGCATTTT
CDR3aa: CASRRGLSNQPQHF

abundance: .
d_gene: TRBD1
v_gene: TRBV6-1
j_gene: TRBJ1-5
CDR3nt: TGTGCCAGCAGTGTGGGACAGCAAATTAGCAATCAGCCCCAGCATTTT
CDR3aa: CASSVGQQISNQPQHF

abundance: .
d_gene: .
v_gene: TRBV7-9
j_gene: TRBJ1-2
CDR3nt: TGTGCCAGCAGCTGGGACACGGCAGGAAACTATGGCTACACCTTC
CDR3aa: CASSWDTAGNYGYTF

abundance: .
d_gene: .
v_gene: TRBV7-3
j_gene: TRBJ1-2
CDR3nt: TGTGCCAGCAGCTTAAAACCGGGGAACCCCGATGGCTACACCTTC
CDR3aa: CASSLKPGNPDGYTF

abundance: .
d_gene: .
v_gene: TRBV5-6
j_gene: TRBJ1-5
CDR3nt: TGTGCCAGCAGCTTATCGGCGGAGAGCAATCAGCCCCAGCATTTT
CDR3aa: CASSLSAESNQPQHF

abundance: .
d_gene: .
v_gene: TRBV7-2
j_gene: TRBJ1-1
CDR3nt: TGTGCCAGCAGCAGCCAACAGGAGCTTGAAGCTTTCTTT
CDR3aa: CASSSQQELEAFF

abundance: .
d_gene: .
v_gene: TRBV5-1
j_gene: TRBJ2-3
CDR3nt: TGCGCCAGCAGCTTGTCAAACCGGGGAGATACGCAGTATTTT
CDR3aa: CASSLSNRGDTQYF

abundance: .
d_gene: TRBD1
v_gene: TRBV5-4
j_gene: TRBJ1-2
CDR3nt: TGTGCCAGCAGCGCCCTAACCGGGACAGGCTATGGCTACACCTTC
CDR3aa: CASSALTGTGYGYTF

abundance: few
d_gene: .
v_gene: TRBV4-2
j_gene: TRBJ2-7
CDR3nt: TGTGCCAGCAGCCAAGATCTGCGGTCTGTCAGGGGCTACGAGCAGTACTTC
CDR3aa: CASSQDLRSVRGYEQYF

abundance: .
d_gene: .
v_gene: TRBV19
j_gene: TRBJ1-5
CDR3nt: TGTGCCAGTAGTATTGCGGGGGGGAATCAGCCCCAGCATTTT
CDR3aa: CASSIAGGNQPQHF

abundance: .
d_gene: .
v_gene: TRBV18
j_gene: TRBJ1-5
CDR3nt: TGTGCCAGCTCACCCGACGGGAGGGTAGGGCCCCAGCATTTT
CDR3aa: CASSPDGRVGPQHF

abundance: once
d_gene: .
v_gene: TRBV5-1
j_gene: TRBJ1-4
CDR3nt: TGCGCCAGCAGCTTTGGTGGCCAGATGAATGAAAAACTGTTTTTT
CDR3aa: CASSFGGQMNEKLFF

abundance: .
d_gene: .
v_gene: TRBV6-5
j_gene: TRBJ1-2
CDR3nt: TGTGCCAGCACCGCTTTCCGGGGATATGGCTACACCTTC
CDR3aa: CASTAFRGYGYTF

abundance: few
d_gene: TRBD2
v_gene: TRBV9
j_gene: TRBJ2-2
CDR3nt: TGTGCCAGCAGCGTAGGGGCTAGCGGGGGGACCGGGGAGCTGTTTTTT
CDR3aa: CASSVGASGGTGELFF

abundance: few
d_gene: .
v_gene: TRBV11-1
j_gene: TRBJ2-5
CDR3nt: TGTGCCAGCAGCTTTTTAGGTACAGGCACCCAAGAGACCCAGTACTTC
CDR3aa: CASSFLGTGTQETQYF

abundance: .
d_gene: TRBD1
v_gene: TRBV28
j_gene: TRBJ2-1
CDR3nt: TGTGCCAGCCGGCAGACAGGGCCGTACAATGAGCAGTTCTTC
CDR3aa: CASRQTGPYNEQFF

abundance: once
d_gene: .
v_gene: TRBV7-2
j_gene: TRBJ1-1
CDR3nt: TGTGCCAGCAGCTTCTGGGAGAAGAACACTGAAGCTTTCTTT
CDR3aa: CASSFWEKNTEAFF

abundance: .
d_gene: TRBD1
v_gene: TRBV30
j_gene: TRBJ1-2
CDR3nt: TGTGCCTGGAGTGTCCCGGGACAGGGGGCGCGGGACTATGGCTACACCTTC
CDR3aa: CAWSVPGQGARDYGYTF